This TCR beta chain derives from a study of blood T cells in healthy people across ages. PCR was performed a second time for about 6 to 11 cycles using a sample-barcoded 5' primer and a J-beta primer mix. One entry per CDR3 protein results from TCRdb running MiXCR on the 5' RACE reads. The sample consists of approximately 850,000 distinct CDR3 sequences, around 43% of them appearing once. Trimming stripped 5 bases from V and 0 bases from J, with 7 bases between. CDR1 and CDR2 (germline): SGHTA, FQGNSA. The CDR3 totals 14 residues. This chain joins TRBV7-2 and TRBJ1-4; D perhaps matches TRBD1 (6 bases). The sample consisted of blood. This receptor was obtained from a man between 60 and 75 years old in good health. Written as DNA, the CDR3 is TGTGCCAGCAGCGCAGGGGCAACTAATGAAAAACTGTTTTTT. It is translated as CASSAGATNEKLFF.